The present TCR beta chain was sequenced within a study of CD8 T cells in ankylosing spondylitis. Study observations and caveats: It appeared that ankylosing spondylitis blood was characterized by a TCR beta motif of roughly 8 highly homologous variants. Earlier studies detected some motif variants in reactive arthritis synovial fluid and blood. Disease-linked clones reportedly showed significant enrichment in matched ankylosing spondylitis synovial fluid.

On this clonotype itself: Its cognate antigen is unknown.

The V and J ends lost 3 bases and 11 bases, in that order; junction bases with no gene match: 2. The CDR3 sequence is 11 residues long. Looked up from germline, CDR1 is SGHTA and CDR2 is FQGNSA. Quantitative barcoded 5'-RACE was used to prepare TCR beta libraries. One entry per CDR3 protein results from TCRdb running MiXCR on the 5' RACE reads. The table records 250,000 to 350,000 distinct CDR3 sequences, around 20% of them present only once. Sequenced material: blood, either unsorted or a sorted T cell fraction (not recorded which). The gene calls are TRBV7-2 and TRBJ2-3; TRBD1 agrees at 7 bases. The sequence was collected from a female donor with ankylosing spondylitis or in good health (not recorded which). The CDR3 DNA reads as TGTGCCAGCAGCTTCAGGACAGGGCAGTATTTT. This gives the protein CASSFRTGQYF.